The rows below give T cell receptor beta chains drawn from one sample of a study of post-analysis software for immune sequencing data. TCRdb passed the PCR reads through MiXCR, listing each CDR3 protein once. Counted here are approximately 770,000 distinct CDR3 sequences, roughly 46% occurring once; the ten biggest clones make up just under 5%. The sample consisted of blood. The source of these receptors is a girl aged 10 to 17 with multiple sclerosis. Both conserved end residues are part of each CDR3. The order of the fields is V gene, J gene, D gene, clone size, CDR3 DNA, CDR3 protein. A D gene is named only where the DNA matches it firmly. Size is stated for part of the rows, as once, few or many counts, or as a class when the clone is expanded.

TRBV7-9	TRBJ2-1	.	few	TGTGCCAGCAGCTTGGTCGGTATGGGGCTCACCTACAATGAGCAGTTCTTC	CASSLVGMGLTYNEQFF
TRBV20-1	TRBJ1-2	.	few	TGCAGTGCTAGGATAGGGGATAACTATGGCTACACCTTC	CSARIGDNYGYTF
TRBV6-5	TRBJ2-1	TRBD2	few	TGTGTCAGCAGTTACTCTATGACTAGCGTTCTCAATGAGCAGTTCTTC	CVSSYSMTSVLNEQFF
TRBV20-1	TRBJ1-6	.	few	TGCAGTGCCAGGGGTTCCCATAATTCACCCCTCCACTTT	CSARGSHNSPLHF
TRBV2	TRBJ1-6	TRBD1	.	TGTGCCAGCAGAGGGGACAGCCAAGATTCACCCCTCCACTTT	CASRGDSQDSPLHF
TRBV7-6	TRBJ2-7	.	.	TGTGCCAGCAGCTCGTCATTGGGGGGGGCACTACCCTACGAGCAGTACTTC	CASSSSLGGALPYEQYF
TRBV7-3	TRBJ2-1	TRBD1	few	TGTGCCAGCAGCTCCGGGACCCCCGGGACAGGGGTACGCAATGAGCAGTTCTTC	CASSSGTPGTGVRNEQFF
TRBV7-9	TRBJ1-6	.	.	TGTGCCAGCAGCTTAGGGCAGAGCTCCTATAATTCACCCCTCCACTTT	CASSLGQSSYNSPLHF
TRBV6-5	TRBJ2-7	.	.	TGTGCCAGCAGTTACGAGACAGGATCCTACGAGCAGTACTTC	CASSYETGSYEQYF
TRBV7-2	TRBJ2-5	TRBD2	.	TGTGCCAGCAGCTTAGGGACCTCTCTAGCGGTTCAAGAGACCCAGTACTTC	CASSLGTSLAVQETQYF
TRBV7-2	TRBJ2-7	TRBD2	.	TGTGCCAGCAGCTTACGGTCCGGGAGGGCCTACGAGCAGTACTTC	CASSLRSGRAYEQYF
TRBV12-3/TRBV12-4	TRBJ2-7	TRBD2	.	TGTGCCAGCACCTTAGCGGGGCCAGCCTACGAGCAGTACTTC	CASTLAGPAYEQYF
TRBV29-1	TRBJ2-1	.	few	TGCAGCGTTGAAGATCTTACGAATGAGCAGTTCTTC	CSVEDLTNEQFF
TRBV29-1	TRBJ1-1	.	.	TGCAGCGCCCGGGACTCAGCTAACACTGAAGCTTTCTTT	CSARDSANTEAFF
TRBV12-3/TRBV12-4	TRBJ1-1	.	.	TGTGCCAGCAGACACTACAAGCCCAGCGAACACCCCACTGAAGCTTTCTTT	CASRHYKPSEHPTEAFF
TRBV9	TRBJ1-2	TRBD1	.	TGTGCCAGCAGCGTTGGGACAGGGGAGTCAAGTGGCTACACCTTC	CASSVGTGESSGYTF
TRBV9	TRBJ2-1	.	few	TGTGCCAGCAGCCCCTCTGGGCAGTTCTACAATGAGCAGTTCTTC	CASSPSGQFYNEQFF
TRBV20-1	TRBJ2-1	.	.	TGCAGTGCCACGACAGTTAGATCTCCTGAGTTCTTC	CSATTVRSPEFF
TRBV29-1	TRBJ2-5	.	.	TGCAGCGCCGAGGGCAGACAAGAGACCCAGTACTTC	CSAEGRQETQYF
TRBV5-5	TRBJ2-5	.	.	TGTGCCAGCAGCTTCCCTACCGACAGGAGGGAGACCCAGTACTTC	CASSFPTDRRETQYF
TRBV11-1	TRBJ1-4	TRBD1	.	TGTGCCAGCAGCCCCTTCAGGGGGGCGGAGGCGACAAGCCCAACTAATGAAAAACTGTTTTTT	CASSPFRGAEATSPTNEKLFF
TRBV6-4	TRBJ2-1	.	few	TGTGCCAGCAGTGACTCGTTTGGGGCAGGGTTAAACAATGAGCAGTTCTTC	CASSDSFGAGLNNEQFF
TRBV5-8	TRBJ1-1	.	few	TGTGCCAGCAGCCACCCTCGTTACAGGGTCTTGAACACTGAAGCTTTCTTT	CASSHPRYRVLNTEAFF
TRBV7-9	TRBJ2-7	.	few	TGTGCCAGCAGCTTAGCGCTAGGGGATGTGTACGAGCAGTACTTC	CASSLALGDVYEQYF
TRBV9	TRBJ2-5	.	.	TGTGCCGGCAGCGTAGAGCTCCAAGAGACCCAGTACTTC	CAGSVELQETQYF
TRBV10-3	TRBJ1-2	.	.	TGTGCCATCAGTGCCGACGTGACTGGCTACACCTTC	CAISADVTGYTF
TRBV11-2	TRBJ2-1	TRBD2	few	TGTGCCAGTAGCACGCTAGCGGGAGATTGGATTCGGTTCTTC	CASSTLAGDWIRFF
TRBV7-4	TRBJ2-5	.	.	TGTGCCAGCAGCTTAGCGGCGGAGTACTTC	CASSLAAEYF
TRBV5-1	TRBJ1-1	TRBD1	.	TGCGCCAGCAGCCACCGAGGACAGGGGACTATGAACACTGAAGCTTTCTTT	CASSHRGQGTMNTEAFF
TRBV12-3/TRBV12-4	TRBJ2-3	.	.	TGTGCCAGCAGTTTGGATATCCCGTACCCGGGAGCTAGCACAGATACGCAGTATTTT	CASSLDIPYPGASTDTQYF
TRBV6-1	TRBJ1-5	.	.	TGTGCCAGCAGAGGACGGTTCTCTCAGCCCCAGCATTTT	CASRGRFSQPQHF
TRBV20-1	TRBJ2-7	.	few	TGCAGTGCTCGGGACACCGCCTACGAGCAGTACTTC	CSARDTAYEQYF
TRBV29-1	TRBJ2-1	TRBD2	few	TGCAGCGTTGCAGGACTAGCGGCCTACAATGAGCAGTTCTTC	CSVAGLAAYNEQFF
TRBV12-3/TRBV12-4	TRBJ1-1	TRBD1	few	TGTGCCAGCAGTTTAGCTCCAGGGGGGAACACTGAAGCTTTCTTT	CASSLAPGGNTEAFF
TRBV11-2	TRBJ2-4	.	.	TGTGCCAGCAGCGCCATCTTGGCAGCGTCTTACGGGCAGTACTTC	CASSAILAASYGQYF
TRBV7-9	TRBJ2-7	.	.	TGTGCCAGCAGCTCAACGAGGCAGGGACCTTTGGGAGAGCAGTACTTC	CASSSTRQGPLGEQYF
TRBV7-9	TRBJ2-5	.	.	TGTGCCACCCGACAGAGCCAAGAGACCCAGTACTTC	CATRQSQETQYF
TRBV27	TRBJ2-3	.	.	TGTGCCAGCAGGCAGGGTAAAGATACGCAGTATTTT	CASRQGKDTQYF
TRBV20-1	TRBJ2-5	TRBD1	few	TGCAGTGCTAGATCGACAGGGAAAGAGACCCAGTACTTC	CSARSTGKETQYF
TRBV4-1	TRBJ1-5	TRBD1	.	TGCGCCAGCAGCCAGGGGGACAGCGTGGGGAATCAGCCCCAGCATTTT	CASSQGDSVGNQPQHF
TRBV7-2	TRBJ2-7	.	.	TGTGCCAGCAGCTTACTTCTCGAGCAGTACTTC	CASSLLLEQYF
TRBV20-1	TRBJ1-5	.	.	TGCAGTGCTAGAGAGGGGACGCTCAATCAGCCCCAGCATTTT	CSAREGTLNQPQHF
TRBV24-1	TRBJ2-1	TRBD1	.	TGTGCCACCAGTGAAAAACAGGGGGATGAGCAGTTCTTC	CATSEKQGDEQFF
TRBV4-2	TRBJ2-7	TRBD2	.	TGTGCCAGCAGCCAAGATCCGGGGACTAGCCGCGAGCAGTACTTC	CASSQDPGTSREQYF
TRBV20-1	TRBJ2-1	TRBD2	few	TGCAGTGCTCAAATGAGGACTAGCGGGATCCTAGAGCAGTTCTTC	CSAQMRTSGILEQFF
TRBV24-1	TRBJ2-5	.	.	TGTGCCACCAGTGATCTGCAGGAGGGTCGGGAGACCCAGTACTTC	CATSDLQEGRETQYF
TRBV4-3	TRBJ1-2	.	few	TGCGCCAGCAGCCAAGAGGCGGGGAATTTTAACTATGGCTACACCTTC	CASSQEAGNFNYGYTF
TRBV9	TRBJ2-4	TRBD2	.	TGTGCCAGCAGCGCGTTAGCGGCGGGAGCTGGAGAGCAGTACTTC	CASSALAAGAGEQYF
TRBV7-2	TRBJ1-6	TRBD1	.	TGTGCCAGCAGCCCCCAGGACAGGGGGGGATCACCCCTCCACTTT	CASSPQDRGGSPLHF
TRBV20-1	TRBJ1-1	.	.	TGCAGTGTCCCGGGACGGACCAACACTGAAGCTTTCTTT	CSVPGRTNTEAFF
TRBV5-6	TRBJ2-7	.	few	TGTGCCAGCAGCACGACCCCGGGCGAGCAGTACTTC	CASSTTPGEQYF